This TCR beta chain appears in the sequencing data of a study of blood T cell repertoires in COVID-19. In the study overall: COVID-19 samples collected from the United States, Italy and Spain covered acute and convalescent phases.

Only one count was recorded for this clone. In the same sample, other DNA sequences code for this CDR3. V was cut by 4 bases and J by 10 bases, with 14 bases left in between. Germline assignment: CDR1 KGHSH and CDR2 LQKENI. There are 14 residues in the CDR3. Per the study methods: Reference gene primer amplification in the assay estimated nucleated cell counts. Repertoires were generated with immunoSEQ multiplex PCR, while TCRdb's copy carries only in-frame clones and drops some. V and J calls plus clone size are reproduced from that table; the DNA served to infer D and trimming. The sample includes a few hundred thousand clones, over 75% of them seen just once.

The sequenced sample consisted of peripheral blood. The TCR sequence derives from a man aged 50-60 years with acute or convalescent COVID-19. V usage is TRBV18 and J usage is TRBJ1-6; no firm D call. The CDR3 loop reads CASSRRGDDSPLHF. As DNA, the CDR3 is TGTGCCAGCTCACGGCGGGGAGATGACTCACCCCTCCACTTT.